This T cell receptor beta chain was captured by sequencing in a study of blood T cell repertoires in COVID-19 (dated by TCRdb to 2020 to 2021). Concerning the study at large: Samples covering the acute and convalescent phases of COVID-19 were provided by collaborators in the United States, Italy and Spain. The material from the prospective study consisted of cDNA or gDNA derived from T cells, B-cell-depleted T cells, or PBMCs. Deeply sampled blood TCRbeta repertoires from subjects exposed to, actively infected with, or recovered from COVID-19 were included in the dataset. The repertoires were made available in a free public database intended to serve as a resource for research on the immune response to SARS-CoV-2. Samples came from the ongoing ImmuneRACE study (first 160 participants) plus 1,254 subjects from 6 global collaborators. Nearly every sample came with metadata listing a de-identified subject ID, COVID-19 status, age in years and sex. Where available, HLA class I and class II types were obtained from metadata supplied by the sample provider rather than from assay-based typing.

Results and caveats for the whole study, not just this receptor: How much clinical and demographic metadata was included differed by source and by participant, and the metadata was provided uncurated.

The immunoSEQ Assay, a bias-controlled multiplex PCR, was used to amplify TCRbeta CDR3 regions from genomic DNA. Regarding the original processing steps: The number of nucleated cells in each sample was estimated from the amplification of reference gene primers within the assay. To quantify the absolute abundance of each unique TCRbeta CDR3 rearrangement, sequence reads were collapsed and filtered. For each sample, productive Simpson clonality was calculated as the square root of Simpson's diversity index over productive rearrangements. TCRdb mirrors the immuneACCESS table, restricted to in-frame sequences. Some clones are absent from its copies; in checked studies, under half trace to an unresolved V gene, and the reason for the others is unknown. V, J and clone size were drawn from that table, and D and trimming were deduced from the DNA. This sample lists 320,000 or so clones; roughly 90% were detected once. The ten largest make up about 0.93% of the sample.

A remark on this clone: Its antigen target is currently unknown. Base qualities are missing; no much larger clone stands one base away.

In the prospective study, participants were about 18 to 100 years old, resided in about two dozen geographic areas of the United States, and were enrolled through a virtual design. In the prospective study, cohorts were assigned on the basis of participant-reported clinical history obtained from a screening survey and a study questionnaire. Recovered participants in ImmuneRACE Cohort 3 were defined by two consecutive negative NP/OP PCR tests, clearance by a healthcare professional, or resolution of symptoms. Each participant in the prospective study had whole blood, serum and a nasopharyngeal or oropharyngeal swab collected by mobile phlebotomists. Additional blood draws and questionnaires over a 2-month period could optionally be provided by prospective study participants. Before DNA extraction, blood samples from the prospective study were shipped at room temperature or frozen. From the cysteine through the phenylalanine, the CDR3 covers 17 amino acids. The kept DNA is CDR3 alone, 51 bases in frame from the first base. CDR1 is given as SGHRS and CDR2 as YFSETQ, both from the germline V gene. The V end gives up 0 bases and the J end 0 bases, leaving 3 bases in the junction not matched to a gene.

This TCR was recovered from a woman in her 30s who had recovered from COVID-19. The V gene is TRBV5-1 and the J gene is TRBJ2-1; 10 middle bases align to TRBD2. The sequenced sample consisted of PBMCs or T cells enriched from blood (not recorded which). The CDR3 has the sequence CASSLVQRGGSYNEQFF. The DNA sequence is as follows: TGCGCCAGCAGCTTGGTACAGCGGGGGGGCTCCTACAATGAGCAGTTCTTC. Joined to the reference TRBV5-1 and TRBJ2-1 proteins, this CDR3 gives the full variable domain: KAGVTQTPRYLIKTRGQQVTLSCSPISGHRSVSWYQQTPGQGLQFLFEYFSETQRNKGNFPGRFSGRQFSNSRSEMNVSTLELGDSALYLCASSLVQRGGSYNEQFFGPGTRLTVL.